This passage covers 32 T cell receptor beta chains from one sample sequenced in a study of cytotoxic CD8 clonotypes in ibrutinib-treated CLL (dated by TCRdb to the early 2020s). The method behind the library was the immunoSEQ multiplex PCR assay. Held by TCRdb, this immuneACCESS table contains in-frame sequences only and omits some clones. Under half of the omission traces to an unresolved V gene where checked; the cause of the rest is unknown. The sample yields roughly 330,000 clones; 67% were counted once. 6.3% of the sample is held by the ten biggest clonotypes. The specimen was PBMCs, collected after 36 months of ibrutinib treatment. The origin of the receptors is a human donor with chronic lymphocytic leukemia.

The table lists this clone with a few counts. This chain links TRBV9 with TRBJ2-4, with D uncertain. The CDR3 totals 13 residues. V gave up 0 bases and J gave up 0 bases, with 1 base separating them. CDR1 and CDR2 from the germline V gene are SGDLS and YYNGEE. The CDR3 DNA follows: TGTGCCAGCAGCGTAGAAGCCAAAAACATTCAGTACTTC. It codes for CASSVEAKNIQYF.

J is TRBJ2-7 and V is TRBV5-1, with 7 bases matching TRBD1. V was pared by 4 bases and J by 5 bases, with 6 bases of the junction left unmatched. CDR3 length: 13 residues. Germline CDR1 and CDR2: SGHRS and YFSETQ. The CDR3 sequence is CASSKGQADEQYF. The CDR3 nucleotides read TGCGCCAGCAGCAAAGGACAGGCCGACGAGCAGTACTTC.

This chain connects TRBV7-2 to TRBJ2-3, with D perhaps TRBD1 (6 bases). Trimming removed 2 bases at V and 1 base at J, with 10 bases between. Per germline, CDR1 SGHTA and CDR2 FQGNSA. CDR3 size: 15 residues. For the CDR3, the DNA is TGTGCCAGCAGCTTATACAGGGATGGCACAGATACGCAGTATTTT. This sequence encodes CASSLYRDGTDTQYF. Complete variable domain (other parts from reference TRBV7-2 and TRBJ2-3): GAGVSQSPSNKVTEKGKDVELRCDPISGHTALYWYRQSLGQGLEFLIYFQGNSAPDKSGLPSDRFSAERTGGSVSTLTIQRTQQEDSAVYLCASSLYRDGTDTQYFGPGTRLTVL.

Only a few counts were recorded for this clone. V usage is TRBV27 and J usage is TRBJ1-4; 8 bases agree with TRBD1. Germline CDR1 reads MNHEY; CDR2 reads SMNVEV (reference sequence). V lost 4 bases to trimming and J lost 17 bases; unmatched junction nucleotides: 6. The CDR3 is 11 residues long. The chain's CDR3 is CASSSGQDGFF. The CDR3 DNA reads as TGTGCCAGCAGTTCGGGACAGGACGGTTTTTTT.

This clone was counted a few times. The chain employs TRBV27 and TRBJ2-7; TRBD2 matches at 14 bases. CDR3 length: 16 amino acids. The V gene end was trimmed by 4 bases and the J gene end by 3 bases; junction bases not matched to a gene: 5. Germline CDR1 and CDR2: MNHEY and SMNVEV (reference sequence). CDR3 amino acids: CASSSLGLAGDYEQYF. CDR3 nucleotide sequence: TGTGCCAGCAGTTCCTTGGGACTAGCGGGAGACTACGAGCAGTACTTC.

V and J are TRBV11-2 and TRBJ2-1; D remains ambiguous. The V gene lost 0 bases and the J gene lost 10 bases, with 7 bases spanning the gap. This CDR3 is built from 12 residues. Germline V gene data show CDR1 as SGHAT and CDR2 as FQNNGV. CDR3 sequence reads: CASSLDSAEQFF. CDR3 bases: TGTGCCAGCAGCTTAGATTCGGCAGAGCAGTTCTTC.

The chain links TRBV5-8 to TRBJ2-5; D gene uncertain. The CDR3 covers 16 residues. The V gene's germline CDR1 is SGHTS and CDR2 YDEGEE. V lost 2 bases and J lost 4, with 18 bases in between. The CDR3 region is CASSFVINTHRETQYF. The DNA of the CDR3 is TGTGCCAGCAGCTTTGTAATAAACACTCACCGAGAGACCCAGTACTTC.

V usage is TRBV13 and J usage is TRBJ2-5, with D possibly being TRBD2 (5 bases). Looked up from germline, CDR1 is PRHDT and CDR2 is FYEKMQ (reference sequence). Trimming pared 0 bases from V and 3 bases from J, leaving 14 bases between. This CDR3 is 16 amino acids long. CDR3 sequence: CASSLGQSSQEETQYF. CDR3 coding DNA: TGTGCCAGCAGCTTAGGCCAGTCTAGCCAAGAAGAGACCCAGTACTTC.

The V gene is TRBV27, the J gene TRBJ1-5; 7 bases map to TRBD1. This CDR3 spans 15 amino acids. J lost 6 bases, V lost 5 bases, and 10 bases had no gene match. Germline CDR1 reads MNHEY; CDR2 reads SMNVEV (reference sequence). CDR3 sequence: CASSPDRQGGQPQHF. The DNA of the CDR3 is TGTGCCAGCAGTCCCGATCGACAGGGTGGTCAGCCCCAGCATTTT.

This clone was recorded a few times. The chain recombines TRBV7-9 with TRBJ2-7; TRBD1 is a possible D gene (6 bases). This CDR3 is 13 amino acids long. Germline lookup yields CDR1 SEHNR and CDR2 FQNEAQ (reference sequence). Between the trimmed V and J ends, which lost 5 bases and 3 bases, there was a span of 11 bases. DNA for the CDR3: TGTGCCAGCAGCGCTCAGGGGCTCTACGAGCAGTACTTC. Translation: CASSAQGLYEQYF.

The chain has TRBV11-2 and TRBJ2-4, with D maybe TRBD1 (5 bases). The CDR3 covers 12 residues. Per germline, CDR1 SGHAT and CDR2 FQNNGV. Trimming cost V 5 bases and J 7 bases, with 9 bases left between them. The CDR3 region is CASSQGPNIQYF. The CDR3 DNA reads as TGTGCCAGCAGCCAGGGCCCTAACATTCAGTACTTC.

This rearrangement joins TRBV2 to TRBJ2-7; D is unclear. V was pared by 7 bases and J by 0 bases, with 7 bases between. This CDR3 contains 12 residues. Germline V gene data show CDR1 as SNHLY and CDR2 as FYNNEI. CDR3 bases: TGTGCCAGCACCGGCGGCTCCTACGAGCAGTACTTC. Amino acid sequence: CASTGGSYEQYF.

The chain joins TRBV7-9 to TRBJ1-1; D gene unclear. The CDR3 has 12 residues. Germline loops: CDR1 SEHNR, CDR2 FQNEAQ (reference sequence). V was shortened by 3 bases and J by 8 bases, with 10 bases between the two germline ends. The CDR3 DNA reads TGTGCCAGCAGCTTGGGTCCCGAGGAAGCTTTCTTT. Translation gives CASSLGPEEAFF.

The chain has TRBV6-5 and TRBJ1-2; 11 bases align to TRBD1. Per germline, CDR1 MNHEY and CDR2 SVGAGI. V shed 0 bases, J shed 7 bases, and the junction held 4 bases outside the gene matches. The CDR3 spans 15 residues. The CDR3 loop reads CASSYSDRGLVGYTF. The DNA for the CDR3 is TGTGCCAGCAGTTACTCGGACAGGGGGCTTGTTGGCTACACCTTC.

This sequence joins TRBV9 and TRBJ2-3; TRBD1 matches at 8 bases. From germline, CDR1 is SGDLS and CDR2 YYNGEE. The V and J ends lost 4 bases and 4 bases, in that order; junction bases with no gene match: 11. The CDR3 is 16 amino acids. The CDR3 DNA follows: TGTGCCAGCAGCCCAACCGGACAGGGCTGGGCAGATACGCAGTATTTT. It codes for CASSPTGQGWADTQYF.

The V and J genes are TRBV4-1 and TRBJ2-3, with 7 positions matching TRBD2. The germline V gene has CDR1 MGHRA and CDR2 YSYEKL. The CDR3 is made up of 17 amino acids. Trimming took 0 bases from V and 0 from J; bases not matched to a gene: 6. For the CDR3, the DNA is TGCGCCAGCAGCCAAGATCGGCAGGGAGGGAGCACAGATACGCAGTATTTT. Translation: CASSQDRQGGSTDTQYF.

This clone was found a few times. J is TRBJ1-1 and V is TRBV4-2; D call uncertain. The V end lost 2 bases, the J end lost 1 base, and 8 bases lay between the germline ends. CDR1 is LGHNA, CDR2 YNFKEQ, per germline. This CDR3 has 14 residues. The CDR3 region has the DNA TGTGCCAGCAGCCAATCTTCGGGGAACACTGAAGCTTTCTTT. It specifies CASSQSSGNTEAFF.

V is TRBV18 and J is TRBJ1-2; 8 positions agree with TRBD1. Germline assignment: CDR1 KGHSH and CDR2 LQKENI. This CDR3 comprises 14 residues. V was pared by 3 bases and J by 5 bases, with 5 bases of the junction left unmatched. CDR3 sequence (DNA): TGTGCCAGCTCACCCCGGGGGACAGGTTATGGCTACACCTTC. As protein: CASSPRGTGYGYTF.

The J gene is TRBJ2-4, the V gene TRBV13; tentative D call: TRBD1 (5 bases). V was cut by 4 bases and J by 9 bases, with 10 bases left in between. Germline lookup yields CDR1 PRHDT and CDR2 FYEKMQ (reference sequence). The CDR3 sequence is 12 residues long. CDR3 sequence reads: CASSWERGIQYF. The DNA for the CDR3 is TGTGCCAGCAGCTGGGAAAGGGGCATTCAGTACTTC.

In this sample, this clone turned up a few times. The chain uses TRBV11-3 and TRBJ2-7, with D maybe TRBD1 (6 bases). Trimming stripped 1 base from V and 2 bases from J, with 15 bases between. The CDR3 extends over 16 amino acids. Germline CDR1 reads SGHNT; CDR2 reads YENEEA. The CDR3 DNA reads as TGTGCCAGCAGCTTAGCCGTTGGGGGCGGCACCTACGAGCAGTACTTC. This codes for CASSLAVGGGTYEQYF.

V gene TRBV5-6 combines with J gene TRBJ2-7, with D hard to call. The length of the CDR3 is 14 residues. V lost 0 bases, J lost 0 bases, and 7 bases lay in between. Germline CDR1 is SGHDT and CDR2 is YYEEEE. The CDR3 is CASSLVHSSYEQYF. CDR3 nucleotide sequence: TGTGCCAGCAGCTTGGTACACAGCTCCTACGAGCAGTACTTC.

V usage is TRBV5-5 and J usage is TRBJ2-7, with D perhaps matching TRBD1 or TRBD2 (5 bases each). Germline-derived CDR1 and CDR2 are SGHKS and YYEKEE (reference sequence). CDR3 length equals 18 residues. V was clipped by 2 bases and J by 0 bases, with 21 bases between them. The CDR3 nucleotides are TGTGCCAGCAGCTTAAGGTCTGGGACCCTGATCCCCTCCTACGAGCAGTACTTC. This encodes CASSLRSGTLIPSYEQYF.

This clone was seen a few times. The rearrangement joins TRBV7-6 to TRBJ2-3; 11 nucleotides line up with TRBD2. This CDR3 contains 16 residues. Looked up from germline, CDR1 is SGHVS and CDR2 is FNYEAQ. The V and J ends lost 3 bases and 4 bases, in that order; junction bases with no gene match: 6. Here the CDR3 reads CASSLKPGLAADTQYF. CDR3 nucleotide sequence: TGTGCCAGCAGCTTGAAACCGGGACTAGCGGCAGATACGCAGTATTTT.

V and J are TRBV6-9 and TRBJ1-6, with no clear D. V was shortened by 4 bases and J by 12 bases, with 10 bases between the two germline ends. The CDR3 is 12 residues long. Germline lookup yields CDR1 MNHGY and CDR2 SVAAGI. The CDR3 loop reads CASSSSSKPLHF. The CDR3 DNA reads as TGTGCCAGCAGTTCTTCCTCGAAACCCCTCCACTTT.

The V gene is TRBV2, the J gene TRBJ2-7; TRBD1 matches at 7 bases. With V trimmed by 5 bases and J by 2 bases, 0 bases remained unmatched. This CDR3 has 12 residues. Germline CDR1 and CDR2: SNHLY and FYNNEI. As DNA, the CDR3 is TGTGCCAGCAGTAGGGGGCCCTACGAGCAGTACTTC. Encoded protein: CASSRGPYEQYF.

The CDR3 is CASSLRTGGNQPQHF. As DNA, the CDR3 is TGTGCCAGCAGCTTGAGGACAGGGGGCAATCAGCCCCAGCATTTT. This chain links TRBV5-6 with TRBJ1-5; 9 positions agree with TRBD1. This CDR3 region has 15 residues. The V gene's germline CDR1 is SGHDT and CDR2 YYEEEE. Unmatched junction bases numbered 1, after V lost 1 base and J lost 2 bases.

The chain is built from TRBV18 and TRBJ1-4; 8 bases agree with TRBD1. This CDR3 is built from 18 residues. Per germline, CDR1 KGHSH and CDR2 LQKENI. Losses at the gene ends were 5 bases for V and 0 bases for J; bases not matched to a gene: 11. The CDR3 DNA reads TGTGCCAGCTCAACCTATCGGGACAGGACCTCAACTAATGAAAAACTGTTTTTT. Amino acids: CASSTYRDRTSTNEKLFF. The complete variable domain, with remaining parts taken from reference TRBV18 and TRBJ1-4, reads NAGVMQNPRHLVRRRGQEARLRCSPMKGHSHVYWYRQLPEEGLKFMVYLQKENIIDESGMPKERFSAEFPKEGPSILRIQQVVRGDSAAYFCASSTYRDRTSTNEKLFFGSGTQLSVL.

The CDR3 region is CASSLSDRGPTDTQYF. CDR3 nucleotides: TGTGCCAGCAGCTTGTCAGACAGGGGGCCCACAGATACGCAGTATTTT. This chain links TRBV5-6 with TRBJ2-3, with TRBD1 matching over 10 bases. This CDR3 has 16 amino acids. Germline CDR1 and CDR2: SGHDT and YYEEEE. V gave up 1 base and J gave up 2 bases; unmatched junction bases: 4.

The genes are TRBV5-1 and TRBJ2-7; D is possibly TRBD2 (6 bases). V lost 5 bases and J 4 bases, leaving 7 bases between the germline ends. Germline-derived CDR1 and CDR2 are SGHRS and YFSETQ. The CDR3 consists of 11 residues. The CDR3 sequence is CASRGGYEQYF. The CDR3 nucleotides are TGCGCCAGCAGGGGAGGATACGAGCAGTACTTC.

This clone has only a few counts. The gene calls are TRBV10-2 and TRBJ2-1; 11 nucleotides match TRBD2. The length of the CDR3 is 14 residues. V trimming: 7 bases; J trimming: 7 bases; junction bases outside the gene matches: 6. Looked up from germline, CDR1 is WSHSY and CDR2 is SAAADI. The CDR3 reads CASTDGTSGNEQFF. CDR3 in DNA: TGCGCCAGCACTGACGGGACTAGCGGTAATGAGCAGTTCTTC.

The gene calls are TRBV15 and TRBJ2-7; TRBD1 matches 9 bases. The CDR3 length is 16 residues. The V gene end was trimmed by 5 bases and the J gene end by 3 bases; junction bases not matched to a gene: 11. Germline V gives CDR1 LNHNV, CDR2 YYDKDF (reference sequence). The CDR3 here is CATSPLQQGANYEQYF. The CDR3 DNA sequence: TGTGCCACCAGCCCTCTACAACAGGGGGCTAACTACGAGCAGTACTTC.

The chain employs TRBV18 and TRBJ1-2; possible D gene TRBD1, 6 bases. CDR1 and CDR2 from the germline V gene are KGHSH and LQKENI. The CDR3 loop spans 16 amino acids. Trimming shortened V by 4 bases and J by 0 bases, and 15 bases separated the two germline ends. The CDR3 loop is CASSRHPRGTNYGYTF. The CDR3 bases are TGTGCCAGCTCACGTCACCCCAGGGGCACTAACTATGGCTACACCTTC.